The present T cell receptor beta chain was sequenced within a study of blood T cells in healthy people across ages. Germline CDR1 is LGHDT and CDR2 is YNNKEL (reference sequence). V was trimmed by 6 bases and J by 3 bases, leaving 15 bases between them. There are 14 residues in the CDR3. Primers used in a second PCR of about 6 to 12 cycles were a sample-barcoded 5' primer and a J-beta primer mix. TCRdb analysed the 5' RACE reads with MiXCR anew, one entry per CDR3 protein. The sample records about 1.4 million distinct CDR3 sequences, around 55% being singletons. This chain joins TRBV3-1 and TRBJ2-7; D may match TRBD1 or TRBD2 (5 bases each). The TCR originated in a young man in good health. The sample taken for sequencing was blood. CDR3 amino acids: CASSLPGRRYEQYF. The CDR3 coding sequence is TGTGCCAGCAGTCTTCCGGGACGGCGCTACGAGCAGTACTTC.